These T cell receptor beta chains were read from a single sample in a study of OX40 agonist ivuxolimab in advanced cancers. Libraries were prepared by immunoSEQ multiplex PCR; TCRdb keeps only in-frame clonotypes and omits some of them. The sample has approximately 70,000 clones; approximately 81% are singletons. Source: CD4+ or CD8+ T cells sorted from blood, taken in a trial of the OX40 agonist ivuxolimab. Every receptor here comes from an adult with an advanced solid tumor such as melanoma, head and neck, liver or kidney cancer. Each CDR3 is given with its conserved first and last residue. A D gene is named only where the DNA matches it firmly. The size field is filled for only some rows; it gives once, few, many or a size class.

D	V	J	size	DNA	CDR3
-	TRBV28	TRBJ1-2	-	TGTGCCAGCAGTTTTTCCAGGGTACTCTCTTTCTATGGCTACACCTTC	CASSFSRVLSFYGYTF
TRBD2	TRBV28	TRBJ2-1	-	TGTGCCAGCAGTTTTTTTCTAGCGGGCAAGAAGGGCTCCTACAATGAGCAGTTCTTC	CASSFFLAGKKGSYNEQFF
-	TRBV4-1	TRBJ2-2	-	TGCGCCAGCAGCCAAGACCCCGGGAGGAACACCGGGGAGCTGTTTTTT	CASSQDPGRNTGELFF
-	TRBV6-5	TRBJ1-2	few	TGTGCCAGCAGTTACTCCCCGCTTAACTATGGCTACACCTTC	CASSYSPLNYGYTF
-	TRBV6-6	TRBJ1-5	-	TGTGCCAGCAGTTATAGCGAAGGGCGGCCCCAGCATTTT	CASSYSEGRPQHF
TRBD1	TRBV10-3	TRBJ2-2	-	TGTGCCATCAGCGGAGGACAGGGGGCGTCCGGGGAGCTGTTTTTT	CAISGGQGASGELFF
-	TRBV19	TRBJ1-1	-	TGTGCCAGTAGTATGCAGACAGGCCGCGTGGGGCTGAACACTGAAGCTTTCTTT	CASSMQTGRVGLNTEAFF
-	TRBV5-4	TRBJ2-5	-	TGTGCCAGCAGCTTGGCTGGGGGAAGGATAGAGACCCAGTACTTC	CASSLAGGRIETQYF
-	TRBV4-2	TRBJ2-7	-	TGTGCCAGCAGCCAGCTCCTATCCGGGACGCCATCCTACGAGCAGTACTTC	CASSQLLSGTPSYEQYF
-	TRBV29-1	TRBJ2-3	-	TGCAGCGCTAAGGTGGGCCTTTTTAACGCAGATACGCAGTATTTT	CSAKVGLFNADTQYF
-	TRBV7-6	TRBJ2-1	-	TGTGCCAGCAGCTTAGATCACGCCGCTGAGCAGTTCTTC	CASSLDHAAEQFF
TRBD2	TRBV19	TRBJ2-5	-	TGTGCCAGTAGTCCCCGCCCAACTAGCGGGAGACGAGAGACCCAGTACTTC	CASSPRPTSGRRETQYF
-	TRBV19	TRBJ2-2	-	TGTGCCAGTAACCGACGAGAAGCCGGGGAGCTGTTTTTT	CASNRREAGELFF
-	TRBV4-1	TRBJ2-7	-	TGCGCCAGCAGCCAAGAGTGGACTCGACTCTACGAGCAGTACTTC	CASSQEWTRLYEQYF
-	TRBV6-1	TRBJ2-5	few	TGTGCCAGCGCACGGGAGCTACTCCAAGAGACCCAGTACTTC	CASARELLQETQYF
-	TRBV18	TRBJ2-1	-	TGTGCCAGCTCACCAAGGGCGGGATCTCCCTCGGAGCAGTTCTTC	CASSPRAGSPSEQFF
-	TRBV21-1	TRBJ2-2	once	TGTGCCAGCAGCAAAGCCGGGGGATCCGGGGAGCTGTTTTTT	CASSKAGGSGELFF
-	TRBV28	TRBJ2-7	-	TGTGCCAGCAGCCCTATCTACGAGCAGTACTTC	CASSPIYEQYF
-	TRBV28	TRBJ2-5	-	TGTGCCAGCAGTTTACTCCGGCAGGGGATCTCGGAGACCCAGTACTTC	CASSLLRQGISETQYF
-	TRBV19	TRBJ2-7	-	TGTGCCAGTAGTATTAGGGCCAACTCGGGAGAGCAGTACTTC	CASSIRANSGEQYF
TRBD1	TRBV6-5	TRBJ1-2	-	TGTGCCAGCAGCGATTTTTCAGGGGGTAGCTATGGCTACACCTTC	CASSDFSGGSYGYTF
-	TRBV5-5	TRBJ2-7	-	TGTGCCAGCAGCTTGAACACCCCACCAGGCATTTACGAGCAGTACTTC	CASSLNTPPGIYEQYF
TRBD2	TRBV7-9	TRBJ2-7	-	TGTGCCAGCAGCTTTCTAGCGGGAGGTAGCTCCTACGAGCAGTACTTC	CASSFLAGGSSYEQYF
-	TRBV11-3	TRBJ2-3	-	TGTGCCAGCAGCCCCGGGCCCCACGGGTATTTT	CASSPGPHGYF
-	TRBV6-6	TRBJ1-4	-	TGTGCCAGCAGTTACCAGGGCGGGAGCAATGAAAAACTGTTTTTT	CASSYQGGSNEKLFF
-	TRBV5-1	TRBJ2-7	-	TGCGCCAGCAGCTTGGGCAGGGGGGGTTACGAGCAGTACTTC	CASSLGRGGYEQYF
TRBD1	TRBV19	TRBJ2-3	-	TGTGCCAGTACCATGACAGGGACAGATACGCAGTATTTT	CASTMTGTDTQYF
TRBD2	TRBV18	TRBJ2-2	-	TGTGCCAGCTCATCATTACTAGCGGGAGTTGGCGGGGAGCTGTTTTTT	CASSSLLAGVGGELFF
TRBD1	TRBV28	TRBJ1-1	-	TGTGCCAGCAGTTACGGGGACAGGGCTTGGAACACTGAAGCTTTCTTT	CASSYGDRAWNTEAFF
TRBD1	TRBV27	TRBJ2-5	-	TGTGCCAGCAGTCGGCCGGGACAGCCTCAAGAGACCCAGTACTTC	CASSRPGQPQETQYF
-	TRBV11-2	TRBJ1-6	-	TGTGCCAGCAGCTATAGTGGACGGAGAAATTCACCCCTCCACTTT	CASSYSGRRNSPLHF
TRBD1	TRBV18	TRBJ1-3	-	TGTGCCAGCTCACCATCCCGACAGGGATTCTCTGGAAACACCATATATTTT	CASSPSRQGFSGNTIYF
-	TRBV5-1	TRBJ2-7	-	TGCGCCAGCAGCTTGGTCTCCTCCTACGAGCAGTACTTC	CASSLVSSYEQYF
TRBD1	TRBV23-1	TRBJ2-4	-	TGCGCCAGCAGTCAATCGAGGGACAGGGATGCCAAAAACATTCAGTACTTC	CASSQSRDRDAKNIQYF
-	TRBV27	TRBJ1-5	-	TGTGCCAGCAGCTCCGGGGGCGGCCGGACCCAGCATTTT	CASSSGGGRTQHF
TRBD1	TRBV2	TRBJ2-2	-	TGTGCCAGCACACCACAGGGGGCGGACACCGGGGAGCTGTTTTTT	CASTPQGADTGELFF
-	TRBV6-5	TRBJ2-3	-	TGTGCCAGCAGTTATAAAAGGACAGATACGCAGTATTTT	CASSYKRTDTQYF